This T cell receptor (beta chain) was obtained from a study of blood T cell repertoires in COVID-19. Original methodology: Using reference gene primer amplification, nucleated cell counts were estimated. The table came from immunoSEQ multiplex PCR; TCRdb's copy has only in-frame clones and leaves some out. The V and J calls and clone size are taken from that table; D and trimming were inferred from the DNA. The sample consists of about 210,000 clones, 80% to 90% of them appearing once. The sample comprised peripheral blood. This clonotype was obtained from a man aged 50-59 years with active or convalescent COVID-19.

The CDR3: CASSQESRSTDTQYF. In DNA form, the CDR3 reads TGTGCCAGCAGCCAAGAGTCTCGGAGCACAGATACGCAGTATTTT. This rearrangement joins TRBV3-1 (or the pseudogene TRBV3-2) to TRBJ2-3; D unclear. The germline gives CDR1 LGHDT, CDR2 YNNKEL (reference sequence). The CDR3 is 15 residues long. V was clipped by 0 bases and J by 0 bases, with 7 bases between them.